These T cell receptor beta chains were read from a single sample in a study of T cells in Graves' hyperthyroidism and ophthalmopathy. TCRdb ran MiXCR on the multiplex PCR reads and lists one entry per CDR3 protein. Among about 640,000 distinct CDR3 sequences, less than 25% were seen once, and the ten largest hold roughly 30%. Sequencing was done on a sample of blood. The receptors stem from a man aged 25 to 45 with Graves' ophthalmopathy. Both conserved end residues are part of each CDR3. The D gene is left open where the match is weak. Rows give clone size only sometimes, using once, few, many, or a class for an expanded clone.

TRBV28	TRBJ2-7	.	TRBD2	TGTGCCAGCACCTCGACTAGCGGGAGGCTCTACGAGCAGTACTTC	CASTSTSGRLYEQYF
TRBV27	TRBJ2-3	few	.	TGTGCCAGCGGGGGTACAGATACGCAGTATTTT	CASGGTDTQYF
TRBV7-9	TRBJ2-7	few	TRBD2	TGTGCCAGCAGCTTAGTAGGCCTAGCGGGAAAGTACGAGCAGTACTTC	CASSLVGLAGKYEQYF
TRBV6-1	TRBJ1-2	few	TRBD1	TGTGCCAGCAGTGGGGCCGGGACAGGGTTTTGGAACTATGGCTACACCTTC	CASSGAGTGFWNYGYTF
TRBV10-1	TRBJ1-6	few	TRBD1	TGCGCCAGCAGTGACCGGACAGGTCATTCACCCCTCCACTTT	CASSDRTGHSPLHF
TRBV20-1	TRBJ1-6	few	.	TGCAGTGCTTCCGTACCTGGTCAGAACCTTAATTCACCCCTCCACTTT	CSASVPGQNLNSPLHF
TRBV30	TRBJ1-1	many	.	TGTGCCTGGATCAGGAACACTGAAGCTTTCTTT	CAWIRNTEAFF
TRBV4-1	TRBJ2-7	few	.	TGCGCCAGCAGCCACCTCTCCCAGGGGTCCTACGAGCAGTACTTC	CASSHLSQGSYEQYF
TRBV7-9	TRBJ1-4	few	.	TGTGCCAGCAGTCTAAGGGACGGGAAACTGTTTTTT	CASSLRDGKLFF
TRBV30	TRBJ1-2	.	.	TGTGCCTGGAGTGTACAGTACGGAGCGTACGATGGCTACACCTTC	CAWSVQYGAYDGYTF
TRBV28	TRBJ2-7	many	.	TGTGCCAGCAGTCCATACAGCAGACCCTACGAGCAGTACTTC	CASSPYSRPYEQYF
TRBV6-1	TRBJ1-1	.	.	TGTGCCAGCGAAGACAGATACTCCACTATGAACACTGAAGCTTTCTTT	CASEDRYSTMNTEAFF
TRBV7-9	TRBJ2-5	few	TRBD2	TGTGCCAGCAGCTTAGAGCGGGGACGCCCCCAAGAGACCCAGTACTTC	CASSLERGRPQETQYF
TRBV19	TRBJ2-2	.	.	TGTGCCAGTAGTATAGAACTAACAAGGACCGGGGAGCTGTTTTTT	CASSIELTRTGELFF
TRBV20-1	TRBJ1-2	.	.	TGCAGTGCTATCGGGGATTCCTATGGCTACACCTTC	CSAIGDSYGYTF